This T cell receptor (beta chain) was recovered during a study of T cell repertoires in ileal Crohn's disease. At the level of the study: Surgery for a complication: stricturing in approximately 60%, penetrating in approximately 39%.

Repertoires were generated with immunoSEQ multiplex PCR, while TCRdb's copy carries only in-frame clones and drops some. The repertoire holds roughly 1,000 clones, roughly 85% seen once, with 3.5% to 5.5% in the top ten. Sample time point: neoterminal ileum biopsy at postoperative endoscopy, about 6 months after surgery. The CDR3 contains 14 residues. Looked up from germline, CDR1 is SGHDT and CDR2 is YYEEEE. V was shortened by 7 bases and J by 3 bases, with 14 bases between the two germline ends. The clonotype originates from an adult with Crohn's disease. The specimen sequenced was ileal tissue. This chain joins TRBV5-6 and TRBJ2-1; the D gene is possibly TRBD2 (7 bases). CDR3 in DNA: TGTGCCAGCGCTGCGGGGGCCAACTACAATGAGCAGTTCTTC. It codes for CASAAGANYNEQFF. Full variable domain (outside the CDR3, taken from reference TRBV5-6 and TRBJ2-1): DAGVTQSPTHLIKTRGQQVTLRCSPKSGHDTVSWYQQALGQGPQFIFQYYEEEERQRGNFPDRFSGHQFPNYSSELNVNALLLGDSALYLCASAAGANYNEQFFGPGTRLTVL.